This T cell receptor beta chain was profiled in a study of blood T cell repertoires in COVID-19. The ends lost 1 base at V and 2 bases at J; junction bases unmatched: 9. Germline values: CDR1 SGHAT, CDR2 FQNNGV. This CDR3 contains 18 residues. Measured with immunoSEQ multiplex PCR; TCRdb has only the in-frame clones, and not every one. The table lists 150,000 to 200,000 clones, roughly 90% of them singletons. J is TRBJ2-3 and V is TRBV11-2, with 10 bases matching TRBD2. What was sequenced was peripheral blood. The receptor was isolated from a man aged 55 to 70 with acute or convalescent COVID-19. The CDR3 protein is CASSLARGLAGVTDTQYF. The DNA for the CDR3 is TGTGCCAGCAGCTTAGCTCGCGGGCTAGCGGGGGTCACAGATACGCAGTATTTT.